The 14 T cell receptor beta chains listed next were all sequenced from one sample in a study of blood T cell repertoires in COVID-19. Profiled with immunoSEQ multiplex PCR; TCRdb holds only in-frame clones, not every one. Among around 120,000 clones listed, roughly four fifths were seen once. Source material: peripheral blood. The receptors originated from a man aged 50-60 years with acute or convalescent COVID-19.

This clone was recorded only once. The V call is TRBV7-9, the J call TRBJ1-1, with D perhaps TRBD1 (5 bases). The CDR3 contains 13 residues. CDR1 SEHNR and CDR2 FQNEAQ come from the germline V gene (reference sequence). The V end was cut by 4 bases, the J end by 1 base, with 7 bases between. This chain's CDR3 is CASSWGGNTEAFF. In DNA, the CDR3 is TGTGCCAGCAGCTGGGGGGGGAACACTGAAGCTTTCTTT.

The chain is built from TRBV2 and TRBJ1-3; D not resolved. The CDR3 covers 14 residues. Trimming removed 4 bases at V and 0 bases at J, with 7 bases between. Germline V lookup: CDR1 SNHLY, CDR2 FYNNEI. The CDR3 DNA follows: TGTGCCAGCAGTGTGGAGAGCTCTGGAAACACCATATATTTT. This encodes CASSVESSGNTIYF.

The chain has TRBV19 and TRBJ1-3; D may be TRBD1 (5 bases). This CDR3 contains 15 residues. Germline assignment: CDR1 LNHDA and CDR2 SQIVND (reference sequence). Trimming stripped 5 bases from V and 0 bases from J, with 11 bases between. CDR3: CASSETGSSGNTIYF. Written as DNA, the CDR3 is TGTGCCAGTAGTGAAACAGGTTCCTCTGGAAACACCATATATTTT.

This chain links TRBV7-2 with TRBJ2-2; TRBD1 is a possible D gene (6 bases). Germline assignment: CDR1 SGHTA and CDR2 FQGNSA. The CDR3 is made up of 14 amino acids. The ends were cut back, 6 bases at V and 4 bases at J, with 12 bases in the middle. CDR3 loop: CASRQDRTTGELFF. The CDR3 DNA reads as TGTGCCAGCAGACAGGACAGAACCACCGGGGAGCTGTTTTTT.

The chain has TRBV28 and TRBJ1-1; D may be TRBD1 (6 bases). From germline, CDR1 is MDHEN and CDR2 SYDVKM. V was clipped by 2 bases and J by 4 bases, with 11 bases between them. The CDR3 runs 14 residues. The CDR3 DNA sequence: TGTGCCAGCAGTTTAACGTTAGGGGGCACTGAAGCTTTCTTT. Translated: CASSLTLGGTEAFF.

This rearrangement joins TRBV7-5 to TRBJ1-5; the table's D call TRBD1 went unverified against the DNA. TRBV7-5 is recorded as a pseudogene. This CDR3 contains 18 residues. The CDR3 protein is CVRSLEGRVGNSNQPQHF. In DNA, the CDR3 is TGTGTCAGAAGCTTAGAAGGCAGGGTAGGGAATAGCAATCAGCCCCAGCATTTT.

This clone was seen once. V and J are TRBV5-5 and TRBJ1-4, with 8 bases aligning to TRBD1. The CDR3 covers 15 residues. The trim removed 2 bases at V and 8 bases at J, leaving 8 bases unmatched. Germline V gene sequence: CDR1 SGHKS, CDR2 YYEKEE (reference sequence). CDR3 loop: CASSFLPGQGEKLFF. In nucleotides, the CDR3 is TGTGCCAGCAGCTTCCTTCCCGGACAGGGAGAAAAACTGTTTTTT.

The V call is TRBV6-5, the J call TRBJ2-5, with TRBD1 matching 9 bases. The CDR3 covers 15 residues. The J segment lost 5 bases and the V segment lost 2 bases, leaving 6 bases of the junction unmatched. Looked up from germline, CDR1 is MNHEY and CDR2 is SVGAGI. The CDR3 spells CASSYAGTGKETQYF. The CDR3 region has the DNA TGTGCCAGCAGTTACGCCGGGACAGGGAAGGAGACCCAGTACTTC.

J is TRBJ2-3 and V is TRBV25-1; D uncertain. In germline, CDR1 is MGHDK, CDR2 SYGVNS. This CDR3 is built from 12 residues. Trimming took off 5 bases at V and 3 bases at J, with 6 bases between the two ends. CDR3 loop: CASSKQTDTQYF. The CDR3 nucleotides read TGTGCCAGCAGTAAACAGACAGATACGCAGTATTTT.

CDR3 residues: CASSEEWGGTEAFF. CDR3 DNA sequence: TGTGCCAGCAGTGAAGAATGGGGAGGCACTGAAGCTTTCTTT. The rearrangement uses TRBV6-1 and TRBJ1-1, with D uncertain. The CDR3 extends over 14 amino acids. The germline gives CDR1 MNHNS, CDR2 SASEGT. The V end was cut by 1 base, the J end by 4 bases, with 10 bases between.

CDR3 nucleotide sequence: TGTGCCAGCTCCGCTTTCGGACAGTTTAACTATGGCTACACCTTC. Its protein product is CASSAFGQFNYGYTF. This chain joins TRBV6-5 and TRBJ1-2; weak D call: TRBD1 (6 bases). V was shortened by 8 bases and J by 1 base, with 17 bases between the two germline ends. There are 15 residues in the CDR3. The V gene's germline CDR1 is MNHEY and CDR2 SVGAGI.

Worth noting for this clone: The same CDR3 is also encoded by other DNA sequences in this sample. The chain carries TRBV20-1 and TRBJ1-2, with a weak D call TRBD1 (6 bases). The CDR3 totals 11 residues. Germline V gives CDR1 DFQATT, CDR2 SNEGSKA (reference sequence). V was pared by 5 bases and J by 5 bases, with 9 bases between. CDR3: CSARTDYGYTF. The CDR3 bases are TGCAGTGCTCGGACAGATTATGGCTACACCTTC.

This sequence joins TRBV6-5 and TRBJ1-1; maybe TRBD1 (6 bases). Germline V gene sequence: CDR1 MNHEY, CDR2 SVGAGI. The ends were cut back, 4 bases at V and 3 bases at J, with 9 bases in the middle. The CDR3 is 13 amino acids. This CDR3 reads CASSFGTYTEAFF. The CDR3 nucleotides are TGTGCCAGCAGTTTCGGGACATACACTGAAGCTTTCTTT.

The genes are TRBV6-5 and TRBJ2-7, with D possibly being TRBD2 (6 bases). CDR3 size: 13 residues. Germline V lookup: CDR1 MNHEY, CDR2 SVGAGI. The V end lost 7 bases, the J end lost 2 bases, and 12 bases lay between the germline ends. The CDR3 loop reads CASNGGITYEQYF. CDR3 nucleotides: TGTGCCAGCAATGGGGGGATAACCTACGAGCAGTACTTC.